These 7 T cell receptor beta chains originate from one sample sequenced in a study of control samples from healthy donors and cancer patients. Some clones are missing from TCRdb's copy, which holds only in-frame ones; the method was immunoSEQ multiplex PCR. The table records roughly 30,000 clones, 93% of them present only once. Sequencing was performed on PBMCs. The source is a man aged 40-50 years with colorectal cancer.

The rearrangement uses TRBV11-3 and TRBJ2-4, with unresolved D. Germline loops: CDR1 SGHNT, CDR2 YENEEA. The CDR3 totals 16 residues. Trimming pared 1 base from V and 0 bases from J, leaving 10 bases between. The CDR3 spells CASSLGSILAKNIQYF. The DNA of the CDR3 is TGTGCCAGCAGCTTAGGATCTATCCTAGCCAAAAACATTCAGTACTTC.

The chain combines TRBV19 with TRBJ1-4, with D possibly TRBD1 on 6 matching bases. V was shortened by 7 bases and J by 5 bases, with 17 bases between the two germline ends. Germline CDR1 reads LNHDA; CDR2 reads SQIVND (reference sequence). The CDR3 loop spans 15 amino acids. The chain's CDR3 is CASTRMGGGNEKLFF. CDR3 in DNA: TGTGCCAGTACCCGGATGGGAGGGGGGAATGAAAAACTGTTTTTT. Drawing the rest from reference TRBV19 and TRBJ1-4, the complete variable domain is DGGITQSPKYLFRKEGQNVTLSCEQNLNHDAMYWYRQDPGQGLRLIYYSQIVNDFQKGDIAEGYSVSREKKESFPLTVTSAQKNPTAFYLCASTRMGGGNEKLFFGSGTQLSVL.

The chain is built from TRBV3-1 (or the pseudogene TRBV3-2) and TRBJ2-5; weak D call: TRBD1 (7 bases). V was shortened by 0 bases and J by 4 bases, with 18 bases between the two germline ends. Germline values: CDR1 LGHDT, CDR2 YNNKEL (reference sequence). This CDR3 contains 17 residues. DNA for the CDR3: TGTGCCAGCAGCCAAGAGGGAAAGGGGGCGCGGGGAGAGACCCAGTACTTC. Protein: CASSQEGKGARGETQYF.

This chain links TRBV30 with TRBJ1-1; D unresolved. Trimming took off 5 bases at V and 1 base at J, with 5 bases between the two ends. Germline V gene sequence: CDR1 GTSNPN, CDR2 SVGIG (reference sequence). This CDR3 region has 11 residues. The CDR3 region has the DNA TGTGCCTGGTGTAAGAACACTGAAGCTTTCTTT. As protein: CAWCKNTEAFF.

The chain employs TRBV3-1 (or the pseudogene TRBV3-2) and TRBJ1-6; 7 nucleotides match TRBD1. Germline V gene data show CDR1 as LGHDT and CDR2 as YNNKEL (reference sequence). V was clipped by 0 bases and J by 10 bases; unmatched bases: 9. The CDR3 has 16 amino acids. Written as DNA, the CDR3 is TGTGCCAGCAGCCAAGATAGGGGGCAGGGCTACTCACCCCTCCACTTT. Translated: CASSQDRGQGYSPLHF.

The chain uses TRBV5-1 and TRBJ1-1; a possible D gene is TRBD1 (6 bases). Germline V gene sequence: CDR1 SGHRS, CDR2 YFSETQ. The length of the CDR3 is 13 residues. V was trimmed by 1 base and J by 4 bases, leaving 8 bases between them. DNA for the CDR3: TGCGCCAGCAGCTTGACAGGGCCCACTGAAGCTTTCTTT. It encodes CASSLTGPTEAFF.

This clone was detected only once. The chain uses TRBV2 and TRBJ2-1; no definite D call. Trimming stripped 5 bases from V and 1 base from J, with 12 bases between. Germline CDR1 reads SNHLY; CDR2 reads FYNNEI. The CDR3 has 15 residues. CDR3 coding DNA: TGTGCCAGCAGTTACATCTTGGCGTCCTACAATGAGCAGTTCTTC. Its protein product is CASSYILASYNEQFF.